The clone carrying this T cell receptor (beta chain) has at least ten counts. TCRbeta library preparation incorporated unique molecular identifiers. MiXCR, run by TCRdb on the PCR reads, gives a single entry per CDR3 protein. In the table there are some 250,000 distinct CDR3 sequences, more than 10% of which are singletons. This CDR3 has 17 amino acids. V was clipped by 0 bases and J by 4 bases, with 18 bases between them. Germline CDR1 and CDR2: ENHRY and SYGVKD. The data derive from a study of T-cell reconstitution after alpha-beta-depleted transplantation in children. Material: PBMCs from the stem cell graft donor, obtained from the stem cell graft. This receptor was identified in a human donor who donated a stem cell graft to a child with acute lymphoblastic leukemia. V gene TRBV10-3 combines with J gene TRBJ1-2; TRBD1 might be the D (5 bases). CDR3 DNA sequence: TGTGCCATCAGTGAGTCGAATGGTCGGGCCAGGGTCTATGGCTACACCTTC. It translates to CAISESNGRARVYGYTF.